This TCR beta chain was sequenced during a study of T cell repertoires in cytomegalovirus infection. CDR3 length: 18 residues. V lost 3 bases to trimming and J lost 0 bases; unmatched junction nucleotides: 10. Note on this clonotype: Its antigen is currently unknown.

TCRdb passed the reads through MiXCR, listing each CDR3 protein once. The table records about 830,000 distinct CDR3 sequences, around a third of them present only once. The material sequenced was cultured CD8+ T cells from PBMCs, taken from culture after CMV antigen stimulation. The source is a human donor in good health (CMV status not recorded). Some clones in this sample may be carry-over from other donors' samples. The chain has TRBV12-3 or TRBV12-4 and TRBJ1-3; 8 bases map to TRBD1. CDR3 sequence: CASSLRDRIQSSGNTIYF. DNA for the CDR3: TGTGCCAGCAGTTTGAGGGACAGGATACAATCCTCTGGAAACACCATATATTTT.